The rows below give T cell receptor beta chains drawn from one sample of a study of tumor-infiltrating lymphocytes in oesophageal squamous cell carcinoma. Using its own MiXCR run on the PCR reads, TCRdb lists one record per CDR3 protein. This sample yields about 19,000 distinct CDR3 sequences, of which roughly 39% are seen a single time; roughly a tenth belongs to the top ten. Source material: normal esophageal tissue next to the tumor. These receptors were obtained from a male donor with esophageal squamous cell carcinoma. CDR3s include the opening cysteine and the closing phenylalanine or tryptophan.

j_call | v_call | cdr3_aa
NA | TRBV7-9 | CASSLYFDEQYF
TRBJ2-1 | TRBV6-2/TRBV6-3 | CATHYRANHEQFF
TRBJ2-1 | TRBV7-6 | CASSLTRPSGRAGNEQFF
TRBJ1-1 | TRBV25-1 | CASSAQGRTEAFF
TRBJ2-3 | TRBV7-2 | CASSWTGTSGRGGTDTQYF
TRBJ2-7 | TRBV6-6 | CASSYGPPPSYEQYF
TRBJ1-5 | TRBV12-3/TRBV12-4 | CASSRYRANQPQHF
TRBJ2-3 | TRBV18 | CASSPLAGGTDTQYF
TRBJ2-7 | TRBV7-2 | CASSSTSGSPYEQYF
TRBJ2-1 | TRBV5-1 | CASSPGTSGGNEQFF
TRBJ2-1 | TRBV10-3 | CAISTGTSGKLQFF
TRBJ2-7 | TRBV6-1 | CASSLVGGNSPLHF
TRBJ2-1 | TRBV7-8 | CASSLVINEQFF
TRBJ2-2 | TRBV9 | CASSVEVRATGELFF
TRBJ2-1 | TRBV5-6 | CASSRIASGEQFF
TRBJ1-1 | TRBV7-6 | CASSEDRGFTEAFF
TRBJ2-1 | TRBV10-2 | CASSMQGGEQFF
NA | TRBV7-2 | CASSPMGTGHYEQYF
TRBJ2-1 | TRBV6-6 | CASSYRGRNSYNEQFF
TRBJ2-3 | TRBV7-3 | CASSLGSVYTQYF
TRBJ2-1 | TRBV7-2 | CASSLAAGAAYNEQFF
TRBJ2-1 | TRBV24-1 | CATSDPRDGIYNEQFF
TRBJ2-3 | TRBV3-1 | CASSQDWGGGRTDTQYF
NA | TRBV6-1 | CASSLPRGLAGIGEQYF
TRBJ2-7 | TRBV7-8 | CASSSGTRSDYEQYF
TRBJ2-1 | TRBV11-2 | CASSPTSGRGNEQFF
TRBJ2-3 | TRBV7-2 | CASSQQPSGDCTDTQYF
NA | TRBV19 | CASSNRVSSYEQYF
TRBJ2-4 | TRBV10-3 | CAISEVKGIRDNEQYF
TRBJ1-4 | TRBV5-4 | CASSSTPGLPNGKLFF
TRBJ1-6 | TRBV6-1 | CGVMGCEQYF
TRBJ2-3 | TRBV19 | CASSRRDGFGTDTQYF
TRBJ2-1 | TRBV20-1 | CSAMTGLIHEQFF
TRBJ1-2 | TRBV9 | CASSETQAIRESNYGYTF
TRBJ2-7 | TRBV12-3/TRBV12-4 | CASSLGGPRGEQYF
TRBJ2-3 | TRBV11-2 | CASSLAQVGDTQYF
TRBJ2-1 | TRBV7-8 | CASSPGLNNEQFF
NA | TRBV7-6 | CASSYGGTYQETQYF
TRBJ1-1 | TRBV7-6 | CASSLLLGGSGTEAFF
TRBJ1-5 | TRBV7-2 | CASSFGQGPQPQHF
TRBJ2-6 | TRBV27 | CASSLGGGTGRANVLTF
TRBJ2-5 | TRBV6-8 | CASSGGNQETQYF
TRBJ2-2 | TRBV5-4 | CASSGAGLAGLNTGELFF
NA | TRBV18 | CASSQERDYNEQFF
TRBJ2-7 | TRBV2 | CASSVTGLGDEQYF
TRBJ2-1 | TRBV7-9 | CASSLGAGGPYNEQFF
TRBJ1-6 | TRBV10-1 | CASSPLGSGRWYF
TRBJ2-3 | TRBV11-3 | CASSLGLDINTDTQYF
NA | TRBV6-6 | CASSYSTGRWVQETQYF
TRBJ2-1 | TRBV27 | CASASGRANEQFF
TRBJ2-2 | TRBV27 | CASSLTFTGELFF
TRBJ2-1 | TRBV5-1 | CASSLEPNNEQFF
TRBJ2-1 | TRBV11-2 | CASSSRAGVEQFF
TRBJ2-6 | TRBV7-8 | CASSFAGANVLTF
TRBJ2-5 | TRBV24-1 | CATSDFSQGGSNEQYF